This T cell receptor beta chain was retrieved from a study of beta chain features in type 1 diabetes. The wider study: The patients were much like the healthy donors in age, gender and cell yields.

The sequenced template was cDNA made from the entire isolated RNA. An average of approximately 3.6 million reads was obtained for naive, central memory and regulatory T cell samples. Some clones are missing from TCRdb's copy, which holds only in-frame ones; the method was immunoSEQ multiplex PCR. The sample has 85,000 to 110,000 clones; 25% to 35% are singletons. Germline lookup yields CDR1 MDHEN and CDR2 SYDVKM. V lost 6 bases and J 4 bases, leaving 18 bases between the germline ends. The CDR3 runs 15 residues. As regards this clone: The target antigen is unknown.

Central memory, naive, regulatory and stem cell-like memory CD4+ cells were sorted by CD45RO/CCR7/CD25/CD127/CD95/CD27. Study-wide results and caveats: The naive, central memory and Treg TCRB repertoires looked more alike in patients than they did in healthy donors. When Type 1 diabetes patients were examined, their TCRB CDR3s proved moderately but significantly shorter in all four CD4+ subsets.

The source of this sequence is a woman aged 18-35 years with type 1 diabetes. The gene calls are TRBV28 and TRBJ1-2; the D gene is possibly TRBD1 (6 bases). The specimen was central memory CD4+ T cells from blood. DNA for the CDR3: TGTGCCAGCAGCCCCGGGGGGGGGCGCGCCTATGGCTACACCTTC. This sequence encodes CASSPGGGRAYGYTF.